Listed below are T cell receptor beta chains from one sample, sequenced in a study of chemoradiotherapy in HPV16-positive cancers. Using immunoSEQ multiplex PCR, the repertoire was profiled, and TCRdb retains in-frame clones only, with some absent. The profile shows roughly 3,000 clones, 70% to 90% of them singletons. The material sequenced was tumor tissue, taken from a patient who underwent chemoradiotherapy. Every receptor here comes from a human donor with HPV-associated anogenital cancer. Each CDR3 is given with its conserved first and last residue. D genes are given only for firm matches. Size is omitted from some rows. Given values are once, few, many or a class for expanded clones.

clone_size: .
d_call: .
v_call: TRBV25-1
j_call: TRBJ1-2
cdr3_nt: TGTGCCAGCAAGGGGGTAGGGGAGGGTGGCTACACCTTC
cdr3_aa: CASKGVGEGGYTF

clone_size: .
d_call: .
v_call: TRBV11-2
j_call: TRBJ2-5
cdr3_nt: TGTGCCAGCAGCTTGAGCCGAGAGACCCAGTACTTC
cdr3_aa: CASSLSRETQYF

clone_size: .
d_call: .
v_call: TRBV7-3
j_call: TRBJ2-6
cdr3_nt: TGTGCCAGCAGCTCCTCATCTCCGGGATCCAACGTCCTGACTTTC
cdr3_aa: CASSSSSPGSNVLTF

clone_size: .
d_call: .
v_call: TRBV6-4
j_call: TRBJ2-1
cdr3_nt: TGTGCCAGCAGTGACTCGACGGCGGGACCACAGTTCTTC
cdr3_aa: CASSDSTAGPQFF

clone_size: .
d_call: .
v_call: TRBV6-4
j_call: TRBJ2-3
cdr3_nt: TGTGCCAGCAGCCTGGGGAGGAACACAGATACGCAGTATTTT
cdr3_aa: CASSLGRNTDTQYF

clone_size: .
d_call: .
v_call: TRBV9
j_call: TRBJ2-7
cdr3_nt: TGTGCCAGCGGGGACCTCTCCTACGAGCAGTACTTC
cdr3_aa: CASGDLSYEQYF

clone_size: .
d_call: .
v_call: TRBV19
j_call: TRBJ2-5
cdr3_nt: TGTGCCAGTACCCACAGGGCAGGGGAGACCCAGTACTTC
cdr3_aa: CASTHRAGETQYF

clone_size: .
d_call: .
v_call: TRBV7-2
j_call: TRBJ1-4
cdr3_nt: TGTGCCAGCAGCTTAGTGGGCCGGCGAAGCGATGAAAAACTGTTTTTT
cdr3_aa: CASSLVGRRSDEKLFF

clone_size: .
d_call: TRBD2
v_call: TRBV11-2
j_call: TRBJ2-5
cdr3_nt: TGTGCCAGCAGCTTGGGACTAGGGGGGGAGACCCAGTACTTC
cdr3_aa: CASSLGLGGETQYF

clone_size: .
d_call: .
v_call: TRBV12-5
j_call: TRBJ2-5
cdr3_nt: TGTGCTAGTGGCTCTGGGCAGAGTGCCTGGCAAGAGACCCAGTACTTC
cdr3_aa: CASGSGQSAWQETQYF

clone_size: .
d_call: TRBD2
v_call: TRBV9
j_call: TRBJ2-1
cdr3_nt: TGTGCCAGCAGCATGCGACTAGCGGGAGTAGGTGACAATGAGCAGTTCTTC
cdr3_aa: CASSMRLAGVGDNEQFF

clone_size: .
d_call: .
v_call: TRBV2
j_call: TRBJ1-1
cdr3_nt: TGTGCCAGCAGTACAGGGAAAGGGAACACTGAAGCTTTCTTT
cdr3_aa: CASSTGKGNTEAFF

clone_size: .
d_call: TRBD1
v_call: TRBV29-1
j_call: TRBJ1-2
cdr3_nt: TGCAGCGCCGGGACAGGGAACTATGGCTACACCTTC
cdr3_aa: CSAGTGNYGYTF

clone_size: .
d_call: .
v_call: TRBV7-6
j_call: TRBJ1-5
cdr3_nt: TGTGCCAGCAGCCCTGAGGAGGGGCAGCCCCAGCATTTT
cdr3_aa: CASSPEEGQPQHF

clone_size: few
d_call: .
v_call: TRBV19
j_call: TRBJ2-1
cdr3_nt: TGTGCCAGTAGTATTCTGGGACCCCCGGGGGCCTACAATGAGCAGTTCTTC
cdr3_aa: CASSILGPPGAYNEQFF

clone_size: .
d_call: TRBD1
v_call: TRBV19
j_call: TRBJ1-1
cdr3_nt: TGTGCCAGTATGTATCAGGGGGGGCCCTACACTGAAGCTTTCTTT
cdr3_aa: CASMYQGGPYTEAFF

clone_size: .
d_call: .
v_call: TRBV5-5
j_call: TRBJ2-5
cdr3_nt: TGTGCCAGCAGCTTGGCAGGACAGAAAGAGACCCAGTACTTC
cdr3_aa: CASSLAGQKETQYF

clone_size: .
d_call: TRBD2
v_call: TRBV5-1
j_call: TRBJ2-3
cdr3_nt: TGCGCCAGCAAGATAGGAAGCGGGATGGTAGATACGCAGTATTTT
cdr3_aa: CASKIGSGMVDTQYF

clone_size: .
d_call: TRBD2
v_call: TRBV4-2
j_call: TRBJ2-3
cdr3_nt: TGTGCCAGCAGCCAAGTTCTCCTTACTAGCGGAGAGGCAGATACGCAGTATTTT
cdr3_aa: CASSQVLLTSGEADTQYF

clone_size: .
d_call: TRBD1
v_call: TRBV4-1
j_call: TRBJ1-1
cdr3_nt: TGCGCCAGCAGCCAAGAAGTGACAGGGGACACTGAAGCTTTCTTT
cdr3_aa: CASSQEVTGDTEAFF